This entry concerns a single T cell receptor beta chain. Its specificity is unknown. CDR1 is SGHKS and CDR2 is YYEKEE in the germline V gene (reference sequence). The J segment lost 3 bases and the V segment lost 4 bases, leaving 4 bases of the junction unmatched. The CDR3 sequence is 13 residues long. This record belongs to a study of cytomegalovirus exposure and HLA in healthy donors. Study-wide results and limits: Rarity marked most TCR sequences, yet some public TCRs occurred in many donors.

PCR was performed using 60 Vbeta and 13 Jbeta primers. Data came from immunoSEQ multiplex PCR; TCRdb stores just in-frame clones and leaves some out. The listing records tens of thousands of clones. The V gene is TRBV5-5, the J gene TRBJ2-7; 7 positions match TRBD1. The source material was PBMCs. The sequence derives from a man aged 45-60 years in good health and CMV-seronegative. CDR3 amino acids: CASSLGQLYEQYF. CDR3 sequence (DNA): TGTGCCAGCAGCCTGGGACAGCTCTACGAGCAGTACTTC.